This T cell receptor (beta chain) appears in the sequencing data of a study of shared clonotypes between healthy human individuals. Assay used: immunoSEQ multiplex PCR; TCRdb lists only in-frame clones, some missing. The sample carries about 660,000 clones, about 74% recorded once. Sample: memory CD4+ T cells sorted from blood. Subset reported: CD45RA-negative fraction. The source of this sequence is a young woman in good health.

The CDR3 coding sequence is TGTGCCAGCAGCTTAGCGCCGACAGGGAACTCCTACGAGCAGTACTTC. Translated, it gives CASSLAPTGNSYEQYF. The chain carries TRBV7-6 and TRBJ2-7; 7 positions agree with TRBD1. The CDR3 runs 16 residues. V shed 0 bases, J shed 0 bases, and the junction held 5 bases outside the gene matches. Germline CDR1 reads SGHVS; CDR2 reads FNYEAQ. The complete variable domain, with remaining parts taken from reference TRBV7-6 and TRBJ2-7, reads GAGVSQSPRYKVTKRGQDVALRCDPISGHVSLYWYRQALGQGPEFLTYFNYEAQQDKSGLPNDRFSAERPEGSISTLTIQRTEQRDSAMYRCASSLAPTGNSYEQYFGPGTRLTVT.